Included here is one TCR beta chain sequence, with context. Its antigen remains unidentified. A multiplex PCR was run with 60 Vbeta primers and 13 Jbeta primers. TCRdb's table, derived via immunoSEQ multiplex PCR, lists solely in-frame clones and lacks some. This sample's table has 70,000 or so clones. These data originate in a study of cytomegalovirus exposure and HLA in healthy donors. Study-level points and caveats: Most TCR sequences proved rare, with some public TCRs found in many donors. Productive rates of about 87% or about 30% were seen for most TCR beta V segments in an earlier analysis. An analysis that was carried out later associated 16,000 or so TCR beta sequences with HLA alleles at 0.05 false discovery rate.

Nominal health characterized the donors when sampled, though unrecorded immune exposures were likely. This CDR3 comprises 15 residues. Germline CDR1 ENHRY, CDR2 SYGVKD. With V trimmed by 3 bases and J by 3 bases, 8 bases remained unmatched. Sample: PBMCs. V usage is TRBV10-3 and J usage is TRBJ2-7; 7 bases agree with TRBD1. This clonotype was obtained from a boy between 10 and 17 years old in good health and CMV-seronegative. The CDR3 sequence is CAISEKQGFLYEQYF. The CDR3 bases are TGTGCCATCAGTGAAAAACAGGGGTTCCTCTACGAGCAGTACTTC.